This T cell receptor (beta chain) is drawn from a study of control samples from healthy donors and cancer patients (dated by TCRdb to 2019 to 2021). Including the terminal cysteine and phenylalanine, the CDR3 comprises 16 residues. The CDR3 DNA has 48 bases and is translated from base 1. For CDR1 and CDR2, the germline V gene lists KGHDR and SFDVKD. Here V drops 0 bases and J drops 6 bases, and the junction holds 6 bases not matched to any gene. Notes on this clone: Its recognized antigen is unknown. No per-base quality is available; no much larger clone lies one base away.

Preparation of the library involved the immunoSEQ multiplex PCR assay. TCRdb mirrors the immuneACCESS table, restricted to in-frame sequences. Some clones are absent from its copies; in checked studies, under half trace to an unresolved V gene, and the reason for the others is unknown. The sample table holds 100,000 to 150,000 clones, of which around 94% were seen once. The ten largest clones add up to approximately 0.57% of the sample. The chain is assembled from TRBV24-1 and TRBJ1-4, and 7 bases in between align with TRBD1. The clonotype was recovered from a man aged 80 or over with head and neck cancer. The specimen was PBMCs. The CDR3 is CATSDLQGGTDEKLFF. At the DNA level, the sequence is TGTGCCACCAGTGATTTGCAAGGGGGGACAGATGAAAAACTGTTTTTT.